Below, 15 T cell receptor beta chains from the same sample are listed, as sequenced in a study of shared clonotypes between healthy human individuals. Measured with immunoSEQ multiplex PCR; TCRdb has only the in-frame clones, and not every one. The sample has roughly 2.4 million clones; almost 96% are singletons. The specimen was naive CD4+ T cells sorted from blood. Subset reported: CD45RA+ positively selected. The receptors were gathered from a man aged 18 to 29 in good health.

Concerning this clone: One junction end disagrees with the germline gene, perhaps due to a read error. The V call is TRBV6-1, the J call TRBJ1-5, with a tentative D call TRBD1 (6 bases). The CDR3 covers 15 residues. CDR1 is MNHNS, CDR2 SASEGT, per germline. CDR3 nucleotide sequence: TGTGCCAGCAGTGAAGGTCCGGGGGGCAACCAGCCCCAGCATTTT. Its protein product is CASSEGPGGNQPQHF.

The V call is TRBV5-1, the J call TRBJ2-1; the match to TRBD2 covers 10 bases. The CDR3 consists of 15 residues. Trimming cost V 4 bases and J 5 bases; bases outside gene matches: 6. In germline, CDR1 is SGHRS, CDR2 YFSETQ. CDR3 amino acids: CASSALAGADNEQFF. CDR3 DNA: TGCGCCAGCAGCGCCCTAGCGGGGGCCGACAATGAGCAGTTCTTC.

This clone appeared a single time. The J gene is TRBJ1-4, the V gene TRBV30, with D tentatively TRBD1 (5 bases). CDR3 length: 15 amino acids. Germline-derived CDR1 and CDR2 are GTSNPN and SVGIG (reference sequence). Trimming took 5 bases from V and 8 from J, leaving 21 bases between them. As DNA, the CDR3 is TGTGCCTGGGGGTCAGCGGAGGGGTTAAGGGAAAAACTGTTTTTT. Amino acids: CAWGSAEGLREKLFF.

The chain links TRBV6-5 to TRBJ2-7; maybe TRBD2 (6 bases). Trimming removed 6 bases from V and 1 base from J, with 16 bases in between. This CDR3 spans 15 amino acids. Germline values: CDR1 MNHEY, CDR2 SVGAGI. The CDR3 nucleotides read TGTGCCAGCAGGCCTAGCGCCGTGATGTCCTACGAGCAGTACTTC. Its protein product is CASRPSAVMSYEQYF.

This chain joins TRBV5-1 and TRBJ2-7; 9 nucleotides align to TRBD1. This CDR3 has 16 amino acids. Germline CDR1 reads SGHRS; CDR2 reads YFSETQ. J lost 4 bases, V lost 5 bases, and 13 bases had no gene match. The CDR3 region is CASRLEGQGFLYEQYF. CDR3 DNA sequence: TGCGCCAGCAGATTAGAAGGACAGGGGTTTCTATACGAGCAGTACTTC.

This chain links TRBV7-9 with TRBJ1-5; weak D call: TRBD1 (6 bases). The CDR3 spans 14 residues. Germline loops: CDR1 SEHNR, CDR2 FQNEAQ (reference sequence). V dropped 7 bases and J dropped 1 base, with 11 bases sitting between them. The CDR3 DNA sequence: TGTGCCAGCACAGGGGACTCCAGCAATCAGCCCCAGCATTTT. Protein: CASTGDSSNQPQHF.

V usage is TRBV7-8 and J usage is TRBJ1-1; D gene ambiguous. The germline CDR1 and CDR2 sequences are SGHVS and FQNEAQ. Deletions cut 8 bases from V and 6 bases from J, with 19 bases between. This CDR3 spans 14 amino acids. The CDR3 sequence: CASQTASPGAEAFF. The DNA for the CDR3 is TGTGCCAGCCAAACCGCGTCTCCCGGGGCTGAAGCTTTCTTT.

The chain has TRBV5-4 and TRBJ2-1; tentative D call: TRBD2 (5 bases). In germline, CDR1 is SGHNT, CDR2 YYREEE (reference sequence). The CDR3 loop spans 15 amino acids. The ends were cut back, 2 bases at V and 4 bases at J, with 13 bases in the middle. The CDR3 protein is CASSLSSRSYNEQFF. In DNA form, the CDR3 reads TGTGCCAGCAGCTTATCTAGCCGTTCATACAATGAGCAGTTCTTC. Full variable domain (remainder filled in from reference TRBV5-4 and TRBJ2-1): ETGVTQSPTHLIKTRGQQVTLRCSSQSGHNTVSWYQQALGQGPQFIFQYYREEENGRGNFPPRFSGLQFPNYSSELNVNALELDDSALYLCASSLSSRSYNEQFFGPGTRLTVL.

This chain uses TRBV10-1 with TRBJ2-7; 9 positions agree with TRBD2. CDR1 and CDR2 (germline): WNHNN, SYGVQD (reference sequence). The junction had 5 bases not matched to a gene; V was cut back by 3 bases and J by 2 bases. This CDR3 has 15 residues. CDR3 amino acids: CASSDGAGGTYEQYF. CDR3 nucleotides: TGCGCCAGCAGTGACGGCGCGGGGGGGACCTACGAGCAGTACTTC.

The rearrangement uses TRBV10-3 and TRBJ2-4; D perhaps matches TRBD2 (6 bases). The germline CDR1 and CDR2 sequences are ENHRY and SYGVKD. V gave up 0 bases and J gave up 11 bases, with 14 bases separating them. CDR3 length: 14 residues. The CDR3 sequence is CAISESGGVTVQYF. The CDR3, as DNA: TGTGCCATCAGTGAGTCGGGCGGGGTTACGGTTCAGTACTTC.

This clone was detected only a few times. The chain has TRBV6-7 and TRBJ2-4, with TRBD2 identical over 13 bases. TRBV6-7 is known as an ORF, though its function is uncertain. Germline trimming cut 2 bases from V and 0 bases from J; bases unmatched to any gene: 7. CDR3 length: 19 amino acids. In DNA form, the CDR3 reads TGTGCCAGCAGTTACAAGACTAGCGGGAGGATCCTAGCCAAAAACATTCAGTACTTC. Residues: CASSYKTSGRILAKNIQYF.

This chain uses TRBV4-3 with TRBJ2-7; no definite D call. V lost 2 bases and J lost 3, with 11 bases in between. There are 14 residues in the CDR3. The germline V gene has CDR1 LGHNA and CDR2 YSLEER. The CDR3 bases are TGCGCCAGCAGCCAAACCCTAGGTATCTACGAGCAGTACTTC. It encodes CASSQTLGIYEQYF.

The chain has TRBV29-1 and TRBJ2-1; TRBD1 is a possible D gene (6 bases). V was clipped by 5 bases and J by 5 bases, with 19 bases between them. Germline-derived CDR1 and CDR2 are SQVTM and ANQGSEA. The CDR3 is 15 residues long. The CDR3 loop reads CSVSSLGQLNNEQFF. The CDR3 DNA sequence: TGCAGCGTTTCGAGTCTTGGACAGCTAAACAATGAGCAGTTCTTC.

The CDR3 region is CASSLQTTGEHGYTF. Here the CDR3 DNA reads TGCGCCAGCAGCCTACAAACGACAGGGGAACATGGCTACACCTTC. The chain combines TRBV4-1 with TRBJ1-2; 8 nucleotides agree with TRBD1. The CDR3 is 15 amino acids. Germline assignment: CDR1 MGHRA and CDR2 YSYEKL. The V and J ends lost 4 bases and 6 bases, in that order; junction bases with no gene match: 10.

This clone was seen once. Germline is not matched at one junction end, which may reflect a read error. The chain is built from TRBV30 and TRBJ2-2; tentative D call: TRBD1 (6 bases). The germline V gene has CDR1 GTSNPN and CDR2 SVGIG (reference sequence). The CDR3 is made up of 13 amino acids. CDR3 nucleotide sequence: TGTGCCTGGATTACAGGGAACGCCGGGGAGCTGTTTTTT. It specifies CAWITGNAGELFF.